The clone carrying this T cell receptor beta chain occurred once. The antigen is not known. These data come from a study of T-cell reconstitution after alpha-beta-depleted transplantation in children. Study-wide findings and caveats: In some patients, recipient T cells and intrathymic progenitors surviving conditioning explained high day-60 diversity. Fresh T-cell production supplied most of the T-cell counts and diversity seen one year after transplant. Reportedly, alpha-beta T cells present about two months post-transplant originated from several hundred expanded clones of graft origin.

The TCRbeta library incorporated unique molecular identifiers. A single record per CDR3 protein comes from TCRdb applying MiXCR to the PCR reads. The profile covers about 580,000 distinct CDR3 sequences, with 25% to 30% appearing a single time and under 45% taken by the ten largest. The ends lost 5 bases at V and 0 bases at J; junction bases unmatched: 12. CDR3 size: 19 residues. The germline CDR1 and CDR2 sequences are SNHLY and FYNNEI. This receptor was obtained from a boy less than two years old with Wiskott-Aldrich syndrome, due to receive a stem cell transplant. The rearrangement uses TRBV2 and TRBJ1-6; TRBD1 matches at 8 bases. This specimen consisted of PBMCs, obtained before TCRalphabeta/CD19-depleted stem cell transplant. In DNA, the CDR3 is TGTGCCAGCAGTTCCGACAGGGGTATTTTCCGCTCCTATAATTCACCCCTCCACTTT. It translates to CASSSDRGIFRSYNSPLHF. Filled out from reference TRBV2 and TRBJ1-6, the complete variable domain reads EPEVTQTPSHQVTQMGQEVILRCVPISNHLYFYWYRQILGQKVEFLVSFYNNEISEKSEIFDDQFSVERPDGSNFTLKIRSTKLEDSAMYFCASSSDRGIFRSYNSPLHFGNGTRLTVT.